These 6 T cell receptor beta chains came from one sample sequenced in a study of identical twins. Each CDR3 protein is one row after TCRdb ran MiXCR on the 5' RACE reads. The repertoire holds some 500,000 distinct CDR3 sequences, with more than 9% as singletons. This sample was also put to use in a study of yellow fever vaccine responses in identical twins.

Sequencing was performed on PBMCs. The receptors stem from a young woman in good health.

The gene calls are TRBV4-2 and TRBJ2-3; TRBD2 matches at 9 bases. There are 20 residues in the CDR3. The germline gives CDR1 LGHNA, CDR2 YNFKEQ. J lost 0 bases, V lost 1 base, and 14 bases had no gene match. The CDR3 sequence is CASSQAPGRGGIRSTDTQYF. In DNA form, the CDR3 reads TGTGCCAGCAGCCAAGCCCCGGGGCGGGGGGGAATTAGAAGCACAGATACGCAGTATTTT.

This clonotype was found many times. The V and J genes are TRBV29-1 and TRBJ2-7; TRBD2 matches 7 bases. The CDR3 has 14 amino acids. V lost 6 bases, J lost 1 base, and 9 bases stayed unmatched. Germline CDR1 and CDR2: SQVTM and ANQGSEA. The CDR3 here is CSVGGGEVSYEQYF. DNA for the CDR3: TGCAGCGTGGGCGGGGGAGAAGTGTCCTACGAGCAGTACTTC.

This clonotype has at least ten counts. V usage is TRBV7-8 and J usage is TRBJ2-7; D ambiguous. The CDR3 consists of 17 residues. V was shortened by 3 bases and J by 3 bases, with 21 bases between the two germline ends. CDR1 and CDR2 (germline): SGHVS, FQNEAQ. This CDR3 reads CASSFLSVPIGGYEQYF. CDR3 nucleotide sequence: TGTGCCAGCAGCTTTCTATCAGTCCCAATAGGCGGCTACGAGCAGTACTTC.

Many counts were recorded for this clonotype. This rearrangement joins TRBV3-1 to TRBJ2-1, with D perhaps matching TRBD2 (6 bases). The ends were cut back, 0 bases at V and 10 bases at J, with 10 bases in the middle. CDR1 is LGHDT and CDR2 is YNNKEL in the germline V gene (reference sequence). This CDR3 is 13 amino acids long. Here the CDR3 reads CASSQDRRGEQFF. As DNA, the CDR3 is TGTGCCAGCAGCCAAGATCGACGGGGGGAGCAGTTCTTC.

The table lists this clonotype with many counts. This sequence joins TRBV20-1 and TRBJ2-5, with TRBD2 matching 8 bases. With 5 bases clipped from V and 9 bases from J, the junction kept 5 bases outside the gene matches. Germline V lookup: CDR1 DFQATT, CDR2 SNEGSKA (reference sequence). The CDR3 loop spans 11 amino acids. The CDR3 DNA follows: TGCAGTGCTTTCCGGACTAGCCCCCAGTACTTC. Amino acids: CSAFRTSPQYF.

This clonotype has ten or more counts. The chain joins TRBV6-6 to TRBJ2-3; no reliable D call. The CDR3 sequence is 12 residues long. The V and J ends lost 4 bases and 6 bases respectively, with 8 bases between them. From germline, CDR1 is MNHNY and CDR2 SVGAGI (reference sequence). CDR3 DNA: TGTGCCAGCAGTTCGTCCGGGGATACGCAGTATTTT. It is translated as CASSSSGDTQYF.